Sequencing of this TCR beta chain was carried out in a study of identical twins. This clonotype showed up many times. TCRdb used MiXCR to reprocess the 5' RACE reads, holding one entry per CDR3 protein. The sample holds a few hundred thousand distinct CDR3 sequences, 9.6% seen once. Every donor was a healthy Caucasian. Germline CDR1 and CDR2: DFQATT and SNEGSKA (reference sequence). CDR3 length equals 15 residues. J gave up 3 bases and V 6 bases, and 8 bases lay outside the gene matches. These data also featured in a second study, about yellow fever vaccine responses in identical twins.

Specimen: PBMCs. The origin of this receptor is a young woman in good health. The chain uses TRBV20-1 and TRBJ2-5, with 12 bases that match TRBD2. In DNA, the CDR3 is TGCAGTGCCCTAGCGGGAGGGTCTGGGGAAGAGACCCAGTACTTC. It specifies CSALAGGSGEETQYF.